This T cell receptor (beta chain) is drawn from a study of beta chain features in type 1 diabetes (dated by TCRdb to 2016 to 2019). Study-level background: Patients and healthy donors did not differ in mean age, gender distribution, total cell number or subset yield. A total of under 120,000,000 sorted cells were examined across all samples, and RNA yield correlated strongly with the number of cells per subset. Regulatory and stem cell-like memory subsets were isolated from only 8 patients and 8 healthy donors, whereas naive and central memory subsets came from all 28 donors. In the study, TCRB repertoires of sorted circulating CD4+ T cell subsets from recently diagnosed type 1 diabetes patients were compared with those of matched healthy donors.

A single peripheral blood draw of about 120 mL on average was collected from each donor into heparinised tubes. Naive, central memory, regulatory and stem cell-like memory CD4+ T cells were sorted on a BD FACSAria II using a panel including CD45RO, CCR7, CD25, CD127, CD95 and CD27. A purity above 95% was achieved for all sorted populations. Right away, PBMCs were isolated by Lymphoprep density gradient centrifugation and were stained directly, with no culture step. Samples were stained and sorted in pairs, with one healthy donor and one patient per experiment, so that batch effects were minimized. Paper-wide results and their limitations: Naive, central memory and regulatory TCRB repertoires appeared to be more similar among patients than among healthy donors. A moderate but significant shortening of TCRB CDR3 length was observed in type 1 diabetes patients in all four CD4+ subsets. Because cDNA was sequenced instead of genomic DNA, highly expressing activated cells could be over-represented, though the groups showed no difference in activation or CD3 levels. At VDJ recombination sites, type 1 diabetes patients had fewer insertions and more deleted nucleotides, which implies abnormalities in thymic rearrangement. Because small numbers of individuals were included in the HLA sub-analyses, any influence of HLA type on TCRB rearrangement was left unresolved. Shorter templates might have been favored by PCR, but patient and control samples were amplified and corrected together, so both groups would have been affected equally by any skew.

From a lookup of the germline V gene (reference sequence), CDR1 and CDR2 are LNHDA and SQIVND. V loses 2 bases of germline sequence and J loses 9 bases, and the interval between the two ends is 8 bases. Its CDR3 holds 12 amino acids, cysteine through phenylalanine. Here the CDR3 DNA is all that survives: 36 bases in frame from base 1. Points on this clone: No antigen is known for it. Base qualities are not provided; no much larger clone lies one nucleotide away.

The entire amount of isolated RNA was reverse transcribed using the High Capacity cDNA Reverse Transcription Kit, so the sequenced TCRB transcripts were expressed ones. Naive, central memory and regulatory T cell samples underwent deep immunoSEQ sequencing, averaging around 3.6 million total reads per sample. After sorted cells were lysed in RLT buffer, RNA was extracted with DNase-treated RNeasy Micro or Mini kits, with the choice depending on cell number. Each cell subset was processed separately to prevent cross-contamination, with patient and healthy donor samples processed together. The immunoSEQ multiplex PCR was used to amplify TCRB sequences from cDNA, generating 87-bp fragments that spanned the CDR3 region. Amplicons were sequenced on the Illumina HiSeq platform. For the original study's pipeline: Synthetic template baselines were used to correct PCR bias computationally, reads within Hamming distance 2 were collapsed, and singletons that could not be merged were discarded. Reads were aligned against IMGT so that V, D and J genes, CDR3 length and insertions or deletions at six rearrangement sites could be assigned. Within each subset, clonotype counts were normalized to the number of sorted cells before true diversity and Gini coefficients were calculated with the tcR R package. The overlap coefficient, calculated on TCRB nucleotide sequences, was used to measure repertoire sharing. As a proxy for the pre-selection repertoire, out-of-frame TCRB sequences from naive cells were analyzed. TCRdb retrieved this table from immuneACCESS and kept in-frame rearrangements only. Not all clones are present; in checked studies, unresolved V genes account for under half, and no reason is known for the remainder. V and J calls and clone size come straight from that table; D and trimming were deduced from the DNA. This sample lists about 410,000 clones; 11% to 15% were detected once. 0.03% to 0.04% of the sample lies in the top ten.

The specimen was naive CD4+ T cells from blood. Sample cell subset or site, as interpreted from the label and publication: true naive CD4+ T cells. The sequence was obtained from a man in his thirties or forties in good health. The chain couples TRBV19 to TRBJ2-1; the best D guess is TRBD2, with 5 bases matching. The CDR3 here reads CASSIIGVEQFF. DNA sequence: TGTGCCAGTAGTATAATCGGGGTTGAGCAGTTCTTC.